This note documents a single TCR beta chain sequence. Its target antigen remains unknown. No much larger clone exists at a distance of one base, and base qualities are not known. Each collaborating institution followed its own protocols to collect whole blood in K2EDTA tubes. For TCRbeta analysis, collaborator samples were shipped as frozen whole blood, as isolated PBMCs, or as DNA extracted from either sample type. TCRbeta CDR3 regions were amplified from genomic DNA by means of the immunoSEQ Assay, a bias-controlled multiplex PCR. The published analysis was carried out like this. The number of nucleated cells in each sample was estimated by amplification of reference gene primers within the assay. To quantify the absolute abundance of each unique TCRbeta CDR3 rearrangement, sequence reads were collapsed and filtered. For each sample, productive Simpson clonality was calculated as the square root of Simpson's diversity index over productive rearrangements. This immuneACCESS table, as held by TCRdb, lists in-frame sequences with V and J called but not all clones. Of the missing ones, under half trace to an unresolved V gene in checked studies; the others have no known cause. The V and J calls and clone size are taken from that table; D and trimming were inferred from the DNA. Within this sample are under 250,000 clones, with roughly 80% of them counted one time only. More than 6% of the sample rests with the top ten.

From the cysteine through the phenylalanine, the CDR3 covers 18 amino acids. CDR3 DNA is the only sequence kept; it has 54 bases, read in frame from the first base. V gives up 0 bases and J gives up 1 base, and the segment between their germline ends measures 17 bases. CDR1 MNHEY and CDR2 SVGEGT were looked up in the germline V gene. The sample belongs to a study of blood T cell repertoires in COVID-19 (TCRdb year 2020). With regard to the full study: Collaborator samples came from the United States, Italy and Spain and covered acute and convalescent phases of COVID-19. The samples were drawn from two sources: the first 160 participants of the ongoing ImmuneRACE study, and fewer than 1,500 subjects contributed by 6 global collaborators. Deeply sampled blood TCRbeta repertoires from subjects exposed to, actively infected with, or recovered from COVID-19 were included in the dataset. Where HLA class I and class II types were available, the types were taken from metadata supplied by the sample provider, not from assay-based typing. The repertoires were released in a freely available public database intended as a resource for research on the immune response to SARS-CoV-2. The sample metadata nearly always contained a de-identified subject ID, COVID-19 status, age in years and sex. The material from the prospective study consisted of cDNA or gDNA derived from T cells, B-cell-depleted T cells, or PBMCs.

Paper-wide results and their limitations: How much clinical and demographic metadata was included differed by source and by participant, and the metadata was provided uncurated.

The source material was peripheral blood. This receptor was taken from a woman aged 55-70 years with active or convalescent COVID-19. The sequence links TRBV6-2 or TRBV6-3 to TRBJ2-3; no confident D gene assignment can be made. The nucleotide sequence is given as TGTGCCAGCAGTTACTCGTCAGACTCGAGAGACCGCACAGATACGCAGTATTTT. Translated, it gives CASSYSSDSRDRTDTQYF.